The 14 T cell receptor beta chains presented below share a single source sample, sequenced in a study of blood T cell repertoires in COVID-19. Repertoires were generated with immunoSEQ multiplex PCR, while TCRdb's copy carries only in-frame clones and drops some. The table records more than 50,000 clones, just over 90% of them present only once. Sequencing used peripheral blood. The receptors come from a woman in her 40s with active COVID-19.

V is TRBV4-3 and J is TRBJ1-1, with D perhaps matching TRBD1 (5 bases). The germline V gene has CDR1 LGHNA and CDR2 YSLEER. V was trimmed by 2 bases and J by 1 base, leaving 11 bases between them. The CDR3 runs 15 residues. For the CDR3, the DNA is TGCGCCAGCAGCCAAAACACAGGACGGAACACTGAAGCTTTCTTT. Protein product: CASSQNTGRNTEAFF.

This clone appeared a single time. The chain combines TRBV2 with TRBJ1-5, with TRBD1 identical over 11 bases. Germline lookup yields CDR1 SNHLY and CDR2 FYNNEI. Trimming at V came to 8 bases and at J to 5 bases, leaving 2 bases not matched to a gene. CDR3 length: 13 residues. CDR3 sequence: CASVGQGDQPQHF. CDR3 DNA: TGTGCCAGCGTGGGACAGGGGGATCAGCCCCAGCATTTT.

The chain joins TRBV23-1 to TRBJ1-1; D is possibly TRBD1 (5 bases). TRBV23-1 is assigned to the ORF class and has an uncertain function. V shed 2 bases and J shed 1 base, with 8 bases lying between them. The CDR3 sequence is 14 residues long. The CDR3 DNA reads TGCGCCAGCAGTCAAGAGGACAAGAACACTGAAGCTTTCTTT. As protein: CASSQEDKNTEAFF.

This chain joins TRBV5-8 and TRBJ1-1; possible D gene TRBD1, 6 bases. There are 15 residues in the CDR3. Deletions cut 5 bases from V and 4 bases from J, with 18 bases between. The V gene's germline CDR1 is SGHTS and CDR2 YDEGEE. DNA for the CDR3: TGTGCCAGCAGTTCACGGATAACAGGGAGCACTGAAGCTTTCTTT. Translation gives CASSSRITGSTEAFF.

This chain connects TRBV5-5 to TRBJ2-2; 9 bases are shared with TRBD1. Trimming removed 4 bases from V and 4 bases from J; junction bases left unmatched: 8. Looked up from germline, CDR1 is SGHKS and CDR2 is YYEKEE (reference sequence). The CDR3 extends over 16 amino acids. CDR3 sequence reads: CASSTDGTGFTGELFF. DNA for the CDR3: TGTGCCAGCAGCACGGACGGGACAGGGTTCACCGGGGAGCTGTTTTTT.

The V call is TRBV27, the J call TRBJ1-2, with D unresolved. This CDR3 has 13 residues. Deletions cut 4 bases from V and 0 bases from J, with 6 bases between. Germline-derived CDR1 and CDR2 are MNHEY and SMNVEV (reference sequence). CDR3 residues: CASSSRANYGYTF. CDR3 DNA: TGTGCCAGCAGTTCTCGAGCTAACTATGGCTACACCTTC.

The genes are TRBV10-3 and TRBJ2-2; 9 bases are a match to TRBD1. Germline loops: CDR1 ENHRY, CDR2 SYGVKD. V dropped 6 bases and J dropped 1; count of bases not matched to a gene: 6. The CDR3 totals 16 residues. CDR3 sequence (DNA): TGTGCCATCAGCGTAAAGGGACAGGGGAACACCGGGGAGCTGTTTTTT. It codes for CAISVKGQGNTGELFF.

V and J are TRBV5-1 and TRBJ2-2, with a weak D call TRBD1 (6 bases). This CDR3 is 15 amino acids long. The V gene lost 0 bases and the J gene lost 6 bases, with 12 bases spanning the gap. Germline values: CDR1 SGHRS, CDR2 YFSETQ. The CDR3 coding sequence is TGCGCCAGCAGCTTGGGGGGGACAAGAGCCGGGGAGCTGTTTTTT. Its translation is CASSLGGTRAGELFF.

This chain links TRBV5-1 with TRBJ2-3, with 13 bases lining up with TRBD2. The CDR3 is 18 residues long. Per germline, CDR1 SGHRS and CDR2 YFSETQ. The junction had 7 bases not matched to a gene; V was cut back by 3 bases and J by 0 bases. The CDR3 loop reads CASSSGLAGVPSTDTQYF. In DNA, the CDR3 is TGCGCCAGCAGCTCTGGACTAGCGGGGGTTCCTAGCACAGATACGCAGTATTTT.

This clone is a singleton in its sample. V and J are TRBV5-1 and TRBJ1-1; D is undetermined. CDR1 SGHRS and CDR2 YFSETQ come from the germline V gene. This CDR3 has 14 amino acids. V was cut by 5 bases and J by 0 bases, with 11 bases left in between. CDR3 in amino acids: CASRDGNMNTEAFF. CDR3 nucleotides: TGCGCCAGCAGGGACGGGAACATGAACACTGAAGCTTTCTTT.

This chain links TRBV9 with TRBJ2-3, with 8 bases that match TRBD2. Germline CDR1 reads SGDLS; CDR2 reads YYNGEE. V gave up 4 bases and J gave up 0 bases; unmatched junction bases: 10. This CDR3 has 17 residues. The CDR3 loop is CASSQPLLAASTDTQYF. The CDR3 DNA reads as TGTGCCAGCAGCCAGCCCCTACTAGCGGCGAGCACAGATACGCAGTATTTT.

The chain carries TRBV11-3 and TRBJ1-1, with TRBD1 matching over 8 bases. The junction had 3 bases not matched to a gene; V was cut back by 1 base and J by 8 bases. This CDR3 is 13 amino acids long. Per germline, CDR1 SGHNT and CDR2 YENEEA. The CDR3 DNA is TGTGCCAGCAGCTTAGCTTGGACAGGGGAAGCTTTCTTT. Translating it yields CASSLAWTGEAFF.

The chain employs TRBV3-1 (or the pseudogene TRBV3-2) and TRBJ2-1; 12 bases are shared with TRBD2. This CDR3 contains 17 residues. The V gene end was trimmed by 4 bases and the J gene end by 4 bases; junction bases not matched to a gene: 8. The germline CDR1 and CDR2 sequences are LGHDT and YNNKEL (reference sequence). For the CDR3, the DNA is TGTGCCAGCAGCCTTGCTAGCGGGGGGGCGGAGTACAATGAGCAGTTCTTC. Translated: CASSLASGGAEYNEQFF.

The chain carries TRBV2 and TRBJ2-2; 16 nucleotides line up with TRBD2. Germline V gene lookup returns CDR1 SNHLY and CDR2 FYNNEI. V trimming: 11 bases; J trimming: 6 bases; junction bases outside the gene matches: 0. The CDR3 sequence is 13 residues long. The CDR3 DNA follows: TGTGCCGGGACTAGCGGGGGGGCCGGGGAGCTGTTTTTT. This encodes CAGTSGGAGELFF.